A selection of T cell receptor beta chains follows, all from one sample in a study of blood T cell repertoires in COVID-19. The repertoire was sequenced with immunoSEQ multiplex PCR; TCRdb's copy has only in-frame clones and lacks some. The sample consists of 300,000 or so clones, roughly nine tenths of them appearing once. The sequenced material came from peripheral blood. Receptors were obtained from a young man who had recovered from COVID-19. The CDR3 runs from the conserved cysteine through the conserved F or W. A D gene is named only where the DNA matches it firmly. The listing skips clone size in some rows; elsewhere it reads once, few, many or a size class.

length	size	V	D	J	CDR3	DNA
16	.	TRBV6-5	.	TRBJ2-1	CASSYSVLAVYNEQFF	TGTGCCAGCAGTTACTCCGTACTAGCCGTGTACAATGAGCAGTTCTTC
13	.	TRBV12-3/TRBV12-4	.	TRBJ1-1	CASTPRAGTEAFF	TGTGCCAGCACCCCAAGGGCGGGCACTGAAGCTTTCTTT
15	few	TRBV5-1	.	TRBJ1-5	CASSLGSGLGQPQHF	TGCGCCAGCAGCTTGGGGTCAGGGTTGGGTCAGCCCCAGCATTTT
15	.	TRBV7-7	TRBD2	TRBJ2-3	CASSQLAGSTDTQYF	TGTGCTAGCAGCCAACTAGCGGGGAGCACAGATACGCAGTATTTT
15	.	TRBV7-2	.	TRBJ1-2	CASSPASGHNYGYTF	TGTGCCAGCAGCCCTGCCTCAGGCCATAACTATGGCTACACCTTC
13	.	TRBV7-3	.	TRBJ1-1	CASSLQENTEAFF	TGTGCCAGCAGCTTGCAGGAGAACACTGAAGCTTTCTTT
14	.	TRBV18	TRBD1	TRBJ1-5	CASSPTGGDQPQHF	TGTGCCAGCTCACCGACAGGGGGCGATCAGCCCCAGCATTTT
13	.	TRBV29-1	.	TRBJ2-1	CSASGTAYNEQFF	TGCAGCGCCTCCGGGACTGCCTACAATGAGCAGTTCTTC
15	.	TRBV19	.	TRBJ1-5	CASSIVGPGDQPQHF	TGTGCCAGTAGTATTGTGGGACCAGGGGACCAGCCCCAGCATTTT
14	.	TRBV19	.	TRBJ1-2	CASSLPGRFYGYTF	TGTGCCAGTAGTCTCCCTGGCCGCTTCTATGGCTACACCTTC
16	.	TRBV7-9	.	TRBJ1-1	CASSLARGIYNTEAFF	TGTGCCAGCAGCTTAGCGCGAGGGATATACAACACTGAAGCTTTCTTT
15	.	TRBV5-1	TRBD1	TRBJ1-2	CASSLAGTGREGYTF	TGCGCCAGCAGCCTAGCCGGGACAGGGCGAGAGGGCTACACCTTC
15	.	TRBV11-3	TRBD2	TRBJ2-1	CASSLDREGYNEQFF	TGTGCCAGCAGCTTGGACCGGGAGGGATACAATGAGCAGTTCTTC
13	.	TRBV11-3	.	TRBJ1-1	CASSQQDRAEAFF	TGTGCCAGCAGCCAACAGGACAGAGCTGAAGCTTTCTTT
14	.	TRBV19	TRBD2	TRBJ2-1	CASAGLAGINEQFF	TGTGCCAGCGCCGGACTAGCGGGGATCAATGAGCAGTTCTTC
15	.	TRBV5-4	.	TRBJ1-1	CASSHIINRDTEAFF	TGTGCCAGCAGCCATATAATAAACAGGGACACTGAAGCTTTCTTT
15	.	TRBV6-4	TRBD2	TRBJ2-1	CASSDSLAGGHEQFF	TGTGCCAGCAGTGACTCACTAGCGGGAGGGCATGAGCAGTTCTTC
14	.	TRBV7-9	.	TRBJ1-1	CASSLASVNTEAFF	TGTGCCAGCAGCTTAGCCTCCGTGAACACTGAAGCTTTCTTT
16	.	TRBV5-1	TRBD1	TRBJ1-1	CASSLGTVTPNTEAFF	TGCGCCAGCAGCTTAGGGACAGTAACCCCGAACACTGAAGCTTTCTTT
14	.	TRBV7-2	TRBD2	TRBJ2-5	CASSYSSGQETQYF	TGTGCCAGCAGCTACTCTAGCGGGCAAGAGACCCAGTACTTC
13	.	TRBV2	.	TRBJ2-3	CASQGWSTDTQYF	TGTGCCAGTCAGGGGTGGAGCACAGATACGCAGTATTTT
14	.	TRBV19	.	TRBJ2-7	CASSIPGLDYEQYF	TGTGCCAGTAGTATTCCAGGGCTGGACTACGAGCAGTACTTC
14	.	TRBV27	.	TRBJ2-5	CASSRPGLRETQYF	TGTGCCAGCAGTAGGCCGGGACTTCGGGAGACCCAGTACTTC
13	.	TRBV7-2	TRBD2	TRBJ2-7	CASSFGLADEQYF	TGTGCCAGCAGCTTTGGACTAGCGGACGAGCAGTACTTC
17	.	TRBV6-2/TRBV6-3	TRBD2	TRBJ2-1	CASSYPIAGSPYNEQFF	TGTGCCAGCAGTTACCCCATAGCGGGGTCTCCCTACAATGAGCAGTTCTTC
15	.	TRBV11-1	TRBD1	TRBJ2-1	CASSQDRYRYNEQFF	TGTGCCAGCAGCCAGGACAGGTACCGCTACAATGAGCAGTTCTTC
14	.	TRBV7-9	.	TRBJ2-7	CASSPTGLSYEQYF	TGTGCCAGCAGCCCTACAGGGCTCTCCTACGAGCAGTACTTC
20	.	TRBV18	TRBD2	TRBJ2-1	CASSPRTVRAGEKTYNEQFF	TGTGCCAGCTCACCACGTACTGTCCGAGCGGGGGAGAAAACCTACAATGAGCAGTTCTTC
15	.	TRBV2	TRBD2	TRBJ2-7	CASKAGGPFFHEQYF	TGTGCCAGCAAAGCGGGGGGACCCTTCTTTCACGAGCAGTACTTC
13	.	TRBV6-4	.	TRBJ2-3	CASREDGADTQYF	TGTGCCAGCAGGGAGGATGGGGCAGATACGCAGTATTTT
15	.	TRBV3-1/TRBV3-2	TRBD2	TRBJ2-3	CASSRSSGGTDTQYF	TGTGCCAGCAGCCGATCTAGCGGGGGCACAGATACGCAGTATTTT
18	.	TRBV4-1	.	TRBJ2-1	CASSQVDMGFVGYNEQFF	TGCGCCAGCAGCCAAGTAGATATGGGCTTCGTAGGTTACAATGAGCAGTTCTTC
15	.	TRBV5-1	.	TRBJ2-3	CASSLGSGETDTQYF	TGCGCCAGCAGCTTGGGGTCAGGGGAAACAGATACGCAGTATTTT
18	.	TRBV3-1/TRBV3-2	TRBD2	TRBJ2-1	CASSQEGGREGPVREQFF	TGTGCCAGCAGCCAAGAAGGGGGGCGGGAGGGCCCGGTCCGTGAGCAGTTCTTC
18	.	TRBV4-1	TRBD1	TRBJ1-2	CASSQDMGQPTLNYGYTF	TGCGCCAGCAGCCAAGATATGGGACAGCCAACTCTTAACTATGGCTACACCTTC
15	.	TRBV6-1	TRBD1	TRBJ1-2	CASSDLGTDLWGYTF	TGTGCCAGCAGTGATCTTGGGACAGACCTTTGGGGCTACACCTTC
14	.	TRBV6-5	.	TRBJ2-1	CASSYSASYNEQFF	TGTGCCAGCAGTTACTCGGCCAGTTACAATGAGCAGTTCTTC
12	.	TRBV19	TRBD1	TRBJ2-7	CATGQGAYEQYF	TGTGCCACCGGACAGGGGGCATACGAGCAGTACTTC
16	.	TRBV6-5	TRBD1	TRBJ1-6	CASSYGTGGFVSPLHF	TGTGCCAGCAGTTACGGGACAGGGGGCTTTGTTTCACCCCTCCACTTT
14	.	TRBV29-1	.	TRBJ1-2	CSVQTGARDYGYTF	TGCAGCGTCCAGACTGGCGCCCGGGACTATGGCTACACCTTC
16	.	TRBV4-1	TRBD2	TRBJ2-7	CASSQEETSGSYEQYF	TGCGCCAGCAGCCAAGAAGAGACTAGCGGTTCTTACGAGCAGTACTTC
16	once	TRBV11-2	.	TRBJ2-1	CASSPRQASSYNEQFF	TGTGCCAGCAGCCCTAGACAGGCAAGCTCCTACAATGAGCAGTTCTTC
15	.	TRBV2	TRBD1	TRBJ2-2	CASSEVTGATGELFF	TGTGCCAGCAGTGAGGTGACAGGGGCGACCGGGGAGCTGTTTTTT
16	.	TRBV10-3	TRBD1	TRBJ2-1	CAISESGRDSGDEQFF	TGTGCCATCAGTGAGTCCGGCCGGGACAGTGGGGATGAGCAGTTCTTC
14	.	TRBV7-8	.	TRBJ2-5	CASSEKGEGETQYF	TGTGCCAGCAGCGAGAAGGGGGAGGGGGAGACCCAGTACTTC
12	.	TRBV14	.	TRBJ2-1	CASSHRYNEQFF	TGTGCCAGCAGCCACAGGTATAATGAGCAGTTCTTC
14	.	TRBV29-1	.	TRBJ1-5	CSVEDGAGNQPQHF	TGCAGCGTTGAAGATGGAGCAGGGAATCAGCCCCAGCATTTT
15	once	TRBV24-1	TRBD1	TRBJ2-1	CATSPGQGWGNEQFF	TGTGCCACCAGCCCGGGACAGGGCTGGGGGAATGAGCAGTTCTTC
13	.	TRBV12-2	.	TRBJ1-5	CASRGGFNQPQHF	TGTGCAAGTCGTGGAGGGTTCAATCAGCCCCAGCATTTT
15	.	TRBV6-6	TRBD2	TRBJ2-2	CASRSGSGSTGELFF	TGTGCCAGCAGAAGCGGTAGCGGGAGCACCGGGGAGCTGTTTTTT
16	.	TRBV11-3	TRBD2	TRBJ2-1	CASSLEGTSGYNEQFF	TGTGCCAGCAGCTTAGAGGGGACTAGCGGCTACAATGAGCAGTTCTTC
15	once	TRBV5-1	.	TRBJ1-3	CASSPLQGSGNTIYF	TGCGCCAGCAGCCCACTACAGGGTTCAGGAAACACCATATATTTT
16	.	TRBV29-1	TRBD1	TRBJ2-5	CSVLDGQGPYQETQYF	TGCAGCGTTCTGGATGGACAGGGTCCCTACCAAGAGACCCAGTACTTC
15	.	TRBV11-2	.	TRBJ1-1	CASSPRTAMNTEAFF	TGTGCCAGCAGCCCCCGGACAGCGATGAACACTGAAGCTTTCTTT
16	.	TRBV7-3	.	TRBJ2-2	CASSATGPWDTGELFF	TGTGCCAGCAGCGCTACAGGGCCTTGGGACACCGGGGAGCTGTTTTTT
15	.	TRBV20-1	.	TRBJ2-7	CSASAPPWGTYEQYF	TGCAGTGCTAGTGCCCCCCCGTGGGGCACCTACGAGCAGTACTTC
12	.	TRBV6-1	.	TRBJ2-7	CASSEARYEQYF	TGTGCCAGCAGTGAAGCGCGATACGAGCAGTACTTC
14	.	TRBV5-1	.	TRBJ2-7	CASSTRGTAYEQYF	TGCGCCAGCAGCACTCGCGGGACAGCCTACGAGCAGTACTTC
16	.	TRBV3-1/TRBV3-2	.	TRBJ1-2	CASSQHNRAGDYGYTF	TGTGCCAGCAGCCAACATAACAGGGCCGGGGACTATGGCTACACCTTC